Following are 23 T cell receptor beta chains from one sample sequenced in a study of cytomegalovirus exposure and HLA in healthy donors. It was with 60 Vbeta and 13 Jbeta primers that the PCR ran. Sequenced by immunoSEQ multiplex PCR; TCRdb stores in-frame clones only, minus some. The sample carries 140,000 to 150,000 clones, approximately 57% recorded once. The sample taken for sequencing was PBMCs. The receptors here all came from a male donor in good health and CMV-seronegative.

The V gene is TRBV5-1, the J gene TRBJ2-1; D is uncertain. There are 14 residues in the CDR3. The germline V and J ends were trimmed by 6 bases and 4 bases, with 14 bases remaining between them. Germline V gene data show CDR1 as SGHRS and CDR2 as YFSETQ. CDR3 coding DNA: TGCGCCAGCACTCCTCGAGAACGATACAATGAGCAGTTCTTC. It is translated as CASTPRERYNEQFF.

This clone was picked up a small number of times. The chain carries TRBV7-9 and TRBJ1-2; TRBD1 matches at 7 bases. This CDR3 region has 17 residues. V was pared by 2 bases and J by 2 bases, with 11 bases of the junction left unmatched. CDR1 SEHNR and CDR2 FQNEAQ come from the germline V gene (reference sequence). This CDR3 is CASSLRRGTDTNYGYTF. The CDR3 DNA follows: TGTGCCAGCAGCTTAAGACGCGGGACAGATACCAACTATGGCTACACCTTC.

In this sample, this clone turned up a few times. This sequence joins TRBV7-2 and TRBJ2-2, with 16 bases that match TRBD2. This CDR3 has 15 amino acids. V shed 7 bases, J shed 6 bases, and the junction held 2 bases outside the gene matches. Germline lookup yields CDR1 SGHTA and CDR2 FQGNSA. CDR3 bases: TGTGCCAGCAAGGGGACTAGCGGGGGGGCCGGGGAGCTGTTTTTT. Protein sequence: CASKGTSGGAGELFF.

This chain connects TRBV29-1 to TRBJ2-7; D is undetermined. The CDR3 consists of 13 residues. CDR1 is SQVTM and CDR2 is ANQGSEA in the germline V gene. V lost 6 bases to trimming and J lost 2 bases, with 14 bases between them. The CDR3 DNA is TGCAGCGTCGCCTACAATCGGGCCTACGAGCAGTACTTC. As protein: CSVAYNRAYEQYF.

This clone occurred a few times. The chain links TRBV13 to TRBJ2-2; D gene ambiguous. Per germline, CDR1 PRHDT and CDR2 FYEKMQ (reference sequence). The CDR3 spans 14 residues. Trimming stripped 0 bases from V and 1 base from J, with 3 bases between. CDR3 coding DNA: TGTGCCAGCAGCTTAGGACAGAACACCGGGGAGCTGTTTTTT. Amino acid sequence: CASSLGQNTGELFF. Supplemented by reference TRBV13 and TRBJ2-2, the full variable domain reads AAGVIQSPRHLIKEKRETATLKCYPIPRHDTVYWYQQGPGQDPQFLISFYEKMQSDKGSIPDRFSAQQFSDYHSELNMSSLELGDSALYFCASSLGQNTGELFFGEGSRLTVL.

The chain is built from TRBV30 and TRBJ2-5; D call uncertain. The end of the DNA is better explained by TRBJ2-7, so the J call may be wrong. This CDR3 is built from 14 residues. In germline, CDR1 is GTSNPN, CDR2 SVGIG (reference sequence). CDR3 sequence reads: CAWSVVQASYEQYF. CDR3 nucleotides: TGTGCCTGGAGTGTCGTCCAGGCCTCCTACGAGCAGTACTTC.

The chain is built from TRBV19 and TRBJ2-7, with 7 bases that match TRBD1. CDR3 length equals 15 residues. Per germline, CDR1 LNHDA and CDR2 SQIVND (reference sequence). Germline trimming cut 3 bases from V and 5 bases from J; bases unmatched to any gene: 10. The CDR3 spells CASSIRQGPGDEQYF. Here the CDR3 DNA reads TGTGCCAGTAGTATCCGACAGGGCCCCGGGGACGAGCAGTACTTC.

The rearrangement links TRBV7-9 to TRBJ1-2; 9 bases align to TRBD1. Trimming took 5 bases from V and 1 from J; bases not matched to a gene: 11. This CDR3 spans 17 amino acids. Germline CDR1 is SEHNR and CDR2 is FQNEAQ (reference sequence). CDR3 loop: CASSHGQGRGFNYGYTF. The CDR3 DNA is TGTGCCAGCAGCCACGGACAGGGGAGGGGTTTTAACTATGGCTACACCTTC.

As for this clone: Its ends do not fully match the called genes, so a read error is possible. The chain is built from TRBV7-9 and TRBJ2-7, with 7 bases fitting TRBD2. The CDR3 has 16 residues. CDR1 and CDR2 (germline): SEHNR, FQNEAQ (reference sequence). This CDR3 is CSSSPAGDTGTYEQYF. The CDR3 nucleotides are TGTTCCAGCAGCCCGGCGGGAGACACCGGCACCTACGAGCAGTACTTC.

The genes are TRBV10-1 and TRBJ1-1; 8 nucleotides agree with TRBD1. Germline values: CDR1 WNHNN, CDR2 SYGVQD (reference sequence). Trimming at V came to 10 bases and at J to 3 bases, leaving 16 bases not matched to a gene. This CDR3 is 16 amino acids long. CDR3 amino acids: CATRLPGGDGYTEAFF. The CDR3 region has the DNA TGCGCCACCCGCCTCCCAGGGGGCGATGGATACACTGAAGCTTTCTTT.

J is TRBJ2-5 and V is TRBV5-4; D might be TRBD1 (5 bases). Deletions cut 0 bases from V and 5 bases from J, with 14 bases between. The CDR3 runs to 15 residues. The germline CDR1 and CDR2 sequences are SGHNT and YYREEE (reference sequence). DNA of the CDR3: TGTGCCAGCAGCTTGGATCAAGGGGCGCGGGAGACCCAGTACTTC. Translated, it gives CASSLDQGARETQYF. Filled out from reference TRBV5-4 and TRBJ2-5, the complete variable domain reads ETGVTQSPTHLIKTRGQQVTLRCSSQSGHNTVSWYQQALGQGPQFIFQYYREEENGRGNFPPRFSGLQFPNYSSELNVNALELDDSALYLCASSLDQGARETQYFGPGTRLLVL.

This clone was seen only a few times. This chain uses TRBV6-1 with TRBJ2-3; 10 nucleotides agree with TRBD2. This CDR3 has 15 amino acids. Germline lookup yields CDR1 MNHNS and CDR2 SASEGT. V was pared by 6 bases and J by 4 bases, with 7 bases of the junction left unmatched. The CDR3: CASRRAGGQSDTQYF. CDR3 nucleotides: TGTGCCAGCAGACGAGCGGGGGGGCAATCAGATACGCAGTATTTT.

CDR3 loop: CASSRPTGLSGEAFF. In nucleotides, the CDR3 is TGTGCCAGCAGCCGACCGACCGGACTGTCCGGGGAAGCTTTCTTT. The chain carries TRBV6-6 and TRBJ1-1; D uncertain. The CDR3 is 15 residues long. CDR1 and CDR2 from the germline V gene are MNHNY and SVGAGI (reference sequence). Trimming removed 6 bases at V and 8 bases at J, with 22 bases between.

In its sample, this clone was seen a few times. CDR3 in amino acids: CASSIWGREEPQHF. The CDR3 DNA reads as TGTGCCAGTAGTATCTGGGGGCGGGAGGAGCCCCAGCATTTT. This chain joins TRBV19 and TRBJ1-5; TRBD1 might be the D (6 bases). Germline loops: CDR1 LNHDA, CDR2 SQIVND (reference sequence). The CDR3 is 14 residues long. V lost 3 bases and J lost 8, with 14 bases in between.

This chain joins TRBV13 and TRBJ2-1; 7 bases map to TRBD2. Per the germline V gene, CDR1 is PRHDT and CDR2 is FYEKMQ (reference sequence). Trimming removed 0 bases from V and 12 bases from J; junction bases left unmatched: 2. The CDR3 has 12 amino acids. The CDR3 coding sequence is TGTGCCAGCAGCTTAGGTAGCGGGCGGCAGTTCTTC. Protein: CASSLGSGRQFF.

The chain couples TRBV7-8 to TRBJ1-1; D not certain. V dropped 2 bases and J dropped 6 bases, with 7 bases sitting between them. CDR1 is SGHVS, CDR2 FQNEAQ, per germline. This CDR3 is built from 12 residues. The CDR3 loop is CASSLSVSEAFF. As DNA, the CDR3 is TGTGCCAGCAGCTTATCTGTATCTGAAGCTTTCTTT. Full variable domain (remainder filled in from reference TRBV7-8 and TRBJ1-1): GAGVSQSPRYKVAKRGQDVALRCDPISGHVSLFWYQQALGQGPEFLTYFQNEAQLDKSGLPSDRFFAERPEGSVSTLKIQRTQQEDSAVYLCASSLSVSEAFFGQGTRLTVV.

The chain is built from TRBV5-1 and TRBJ1-1, with 11 bases lining up with TRBD1. The junction had 9 bases not matched to a gene; V was cut back by 0 bases and J by 5 bases. Germline loops: CDR1 SGHRS, CDR2 YFSETQ. The CDR3 length is 17 residues. CDR3: CASSLAGQGVTKTEAFF. The CDR3, as DNA: TGCGCCAGCAGCTTGGCGGGACAGGGGGTTACAAAGACTGAAGCTTTCTTT.

The rearrangement joins TRBV19 to TRBJ2-2; D may be TRBD2 (7 bases). The CDR3 covers 17 residues. Trimming removed 9 bases from V and 2 bases from J, with 22 bases in between. Germline V gene lookup returns CDR1 LNHDA and CDR2 SQIVND (reference sequence). CDR3 residues: CASTIIEGGENTGELFF. CDR3 bases: TGTGCCAGCACAATAATAGAGGGGGGGGAAAACACCGGGGAGCTGTTTTTT.

The chain employs TRBV19 and TRBJ1-1, with TRBD1 matching 7 bases. The germline CDR1 and CDR2 sequences are LNHDA and SQIVND (reference sequence). With V trimmed by 3 bases and J by 4 bases, 8 bases remained unmatched. This CDR3 has 15 residues. The CDR3 loop is CASSISQGRSTEAFF. The CDR3 coding sequence is TGTGCCAGTAGTATTTCACAGGGGCGGAGCACTGAAGCTTTCTTT.

The genes are TRBV19 and TRBJ2-3; D might be TRBD1 (5 bases). This CDR3 is 17 amino acids long. In germline, CDR1 is LNHDA, CDR2 SQIVND (reference sequence). With 7 bases removed from V and 0 bases from J, the gap between germline ends came to 20 bases. The CDR3 DNA is TGTGCCAGTAAGCGCACCCGGACACCGTCTAGCACAGATACGCAGTATTTT. Translated: CASKRTRTPSSTDTQYF. The whole variable domain, remainder taken from reference TRBV19 and TRBJ2-3, is DGGITQSPKYLFRKEGQNVTLSCEQNLNHDAMYWYRQDPGQGLRLIYYSQIVNDFQKGDIAEGYSVSREKKESFPLTVTSAQKNPTAFYLCASKRTRTPSSTDTQYFGPGTRLTVL.

The rearrangement links TRBV28 to TRBJ2-3; tentative D call: TRBD1 (6 bases). V lost 3 bases and J 0 bases, leaving 13 bases between the germline ends. The CDR3 contains 16 residues. Germline V gives CDR1 MDHEN, CDR2 SYDVKM. CDR3 protein: CASSLRQVSSTDTQYF. The CDR3 bases are TGTGCCAGCAGTTTGAGACAGGTCTCTAGCACAGATACGCAGTATTTT.

The V call is TRBV5-1, the J call TRBJ2-4; TRBD2 is a possible D gene (6 bases). The CDR3 has 13 amino acids. Looked up from germline, CDR1 is SGHRS and CDR2 is YFSETQ. V was pared by 2 bases and J by 8 bases, with 11 bases between. CDR3 in DNA: TGCGCCAGCAGCTTCGAAGGGGAGGACATTCAGTACTTC. This sequence encodes CASSFEGEDIQYF.

This chain joins TRBV4-1 and TRBJ1-2; TRBD1 might be the D (5 bases). V was pared by 1 base and J by 11 bases, with 17 bases between. The CDR3 contains 14 residues. The germline gives CDR1 MGHRA, CDR2 YSYEKL. The CDR3 is CASSQAGSGMRYTF. Here the CDR3 DNA reads TGCGCCAGCAGCCAAGCAGGGTCCGGAATGAGGTACACCTTC.